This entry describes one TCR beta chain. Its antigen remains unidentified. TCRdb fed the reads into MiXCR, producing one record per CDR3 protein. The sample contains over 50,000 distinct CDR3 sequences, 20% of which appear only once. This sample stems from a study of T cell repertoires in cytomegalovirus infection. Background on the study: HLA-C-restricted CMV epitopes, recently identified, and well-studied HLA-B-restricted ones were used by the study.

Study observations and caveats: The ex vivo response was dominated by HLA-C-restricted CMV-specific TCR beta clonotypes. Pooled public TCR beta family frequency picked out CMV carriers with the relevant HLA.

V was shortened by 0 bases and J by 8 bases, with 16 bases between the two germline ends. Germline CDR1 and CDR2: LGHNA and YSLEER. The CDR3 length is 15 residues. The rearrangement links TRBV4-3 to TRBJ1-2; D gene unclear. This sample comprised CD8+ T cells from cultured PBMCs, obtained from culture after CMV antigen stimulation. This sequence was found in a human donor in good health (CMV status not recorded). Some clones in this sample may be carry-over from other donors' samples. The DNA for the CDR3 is TGCGCCAGCAGCCAAGATAGGACCGTCCGCGGGGGCTACACCTTC. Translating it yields CASSQDRTVRGGYTF.